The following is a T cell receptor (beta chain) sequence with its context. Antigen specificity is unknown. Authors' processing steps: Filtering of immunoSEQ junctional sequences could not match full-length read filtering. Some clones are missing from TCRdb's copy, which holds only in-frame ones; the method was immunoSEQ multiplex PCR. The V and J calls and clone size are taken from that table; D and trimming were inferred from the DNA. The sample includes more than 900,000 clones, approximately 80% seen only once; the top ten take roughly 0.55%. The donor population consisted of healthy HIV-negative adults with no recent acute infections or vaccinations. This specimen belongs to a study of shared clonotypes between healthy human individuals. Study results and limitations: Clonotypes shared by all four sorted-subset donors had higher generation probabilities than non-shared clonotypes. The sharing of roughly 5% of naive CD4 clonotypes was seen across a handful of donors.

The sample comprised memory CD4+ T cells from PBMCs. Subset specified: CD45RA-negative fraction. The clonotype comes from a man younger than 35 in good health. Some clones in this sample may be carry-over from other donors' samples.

The CDR3: CASSPLDTGNTEAFF. In DNA, the CDR3 is TGTGCCAGCAGTCCGCTCGACACCGGAAACACTGAAGCTTTCTTT. J is TRBJ1-1 and V is TRBV27; D not resolved. Trimming cost V 5 bases and J 2 bases, with 15 bases left between them. This CDR3 is built from 15 residues. Germline CDR1 is MNHEY and CDR2 is SMNVEV (reference sequence).